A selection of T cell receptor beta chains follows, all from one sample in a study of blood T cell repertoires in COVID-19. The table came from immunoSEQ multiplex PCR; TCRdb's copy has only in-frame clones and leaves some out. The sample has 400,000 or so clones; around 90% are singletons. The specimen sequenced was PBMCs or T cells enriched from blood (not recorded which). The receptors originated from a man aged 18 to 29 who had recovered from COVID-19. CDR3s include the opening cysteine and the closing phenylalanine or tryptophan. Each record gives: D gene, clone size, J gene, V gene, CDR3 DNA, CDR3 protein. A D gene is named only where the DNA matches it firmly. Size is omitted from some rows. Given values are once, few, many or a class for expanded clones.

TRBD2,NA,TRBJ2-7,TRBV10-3,TGTGCCATCAGTGCCGGGACTAGCGGTCCCTACGAGCAGTACTTC,CAISAGTSGPYEQYF
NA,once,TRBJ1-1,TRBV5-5,TGTGCCAGCAGCTTGGGTGGAGGGGTGAACACTGAAGCTTTCTTT,CASSLGGGVNTEAFF
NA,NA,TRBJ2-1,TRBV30,TGTGCCTGGAGTGTAAGGGGCGGGCAGTTCTTC,CAWSVRGGQFF
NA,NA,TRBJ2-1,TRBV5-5,TGTGCCAGCAGCTTTGGAGGCGGATACAATGAGCAGTTCTTC,CASSFGGGYNEQFF
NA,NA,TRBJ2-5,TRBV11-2,TGTGCCAGCAGCCGTTTTGGCGAGACCCAGTACTTC,CASSRFGETQYF
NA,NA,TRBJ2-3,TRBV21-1,TGTGCCAGCAGCAGGACAGACCCCACAGATACGCAGTATTTT,CASSRTDPTDTQYF
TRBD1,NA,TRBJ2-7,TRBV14,TGTGCCAGCAGCCCTCGACGGACAGGAATGGGGGAGCAGTACTTC,CASSPRRTGMGEQYF
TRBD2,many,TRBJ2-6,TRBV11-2,TGTGCCAGCAGCTCCGCGATAGCGGGGGGCCGCTTGGGGGCCAACGTCCTGACTTTC,CASSSAIAGGRLGANVLTF
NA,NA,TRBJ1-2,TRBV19,TGTGCCAGTACCCCATCCGGCTATGGCTACACCTTC,CASTPSGYGYTF
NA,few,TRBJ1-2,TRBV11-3,TGTGCCAGCAGCCCTTGGGGGGGCCAGGGCTATGGCTACACCTTC,CASSPWGGQGYGYTF
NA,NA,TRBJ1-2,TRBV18,TGTGCCAGCTCACCGACCCCCGGAGGTTTCAGAAACCCAATGGTCTACACCTTC,CASSPTPGGFRNPMVYTF
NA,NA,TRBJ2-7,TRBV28,TGTGCCAGCAGCCTTGGGGGCGGGAGCTACGAGCAGTACTTC,CASSLGGGSYEQYF
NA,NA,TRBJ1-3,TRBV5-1,TGCGCCAGCAGCGCCCGGGGAGACACCATATATTTT,CASSARGDTIYF
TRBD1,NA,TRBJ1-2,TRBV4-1,TGCGCCAGCAGCCAAGGGGACAGGGGAGATGGCTACACCTTC,CASSQGDRGDGYTF
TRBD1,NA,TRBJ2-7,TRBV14,TGTGCCAGCAGCCAAGCCATAGGGGGCGGCTACGAGCAGTACTTC,CASSQAIGGGYEQYF
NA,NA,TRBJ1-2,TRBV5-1,TGCGCCAGCAGCCCGGGTTCGGACTATGGCTACACCTTC,CASSPGSDYGYTF
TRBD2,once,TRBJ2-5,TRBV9,TGTGCCAGCAGCGTAGGGCCTAGCGGCCACCAAGAGACCCAGTACTTC,CASSVGPSGHQETQYF
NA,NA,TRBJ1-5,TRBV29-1,TGCAGGGACAGTTTTTTCAATCAGCCCCAGCATTTT,CRDSFFNQPQHF
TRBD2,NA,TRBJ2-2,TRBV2,TGTGCCAGCAGCGTTCAGGAGCGGGGCGGGGAGCTGTTTTTT,CASSVQERGGELFF
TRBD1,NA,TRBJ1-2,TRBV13,TGTGCCAGCAGCTTATTAGGGACAGGGGGCGCGTACGACTATGGCTACACCTTC,CASSLLGTGGAYDYGYTF
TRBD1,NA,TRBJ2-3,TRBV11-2,TGTGCCAGCAGCTTTTCGGGCAGGGGGCTAGATACGCAGTATTTT,CASSFSGRGLDTQYF
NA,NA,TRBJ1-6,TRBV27,TGTGCCAGCAGTCCCTGGCCCTCGGGGGATTCACCCCTCCACTTT,CASSPWPSGDSPLHF
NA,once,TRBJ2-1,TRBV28,TGTGCCAGCAGACCCCCAGGGGCAAGTAATGAGCAGTTCTTC,CASRPPGASNEQFF
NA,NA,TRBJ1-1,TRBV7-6,TGTGCCAGCAGAAACACCGGGGTTGGTCGGAACACTGAAGCTTTCTTT,CASRNTGVGRNTEAFF
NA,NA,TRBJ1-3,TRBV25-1,TGTGCCAGCAGAGAAACAGGGCCCGGAAACACCATATATTTT,CASRETGPGNTIYF
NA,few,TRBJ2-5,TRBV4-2,TGTGCCAGCAGCCAAGGGGGTTTGGGAGTCGACAAAGAGACCCAGTACTTC,CASSQGGLGVDKETQYF
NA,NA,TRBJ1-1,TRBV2,TGTGCCAGCAGTGACGACGAGGCAATGAACACTGAAGCTTTCTTT,CASSDDEAMNTEAFF
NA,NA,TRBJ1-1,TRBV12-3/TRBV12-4,TGTGCCAGCAGGGAATGGGGCAACACTGAAGCTTTCTTT,CASREWGNTEAFF
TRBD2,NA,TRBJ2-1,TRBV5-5,TGTGCCAGCAGCCCTCAGACTAGCGGGGGGTACAATGAGCAGTTCTTC,CASSPQTSGGYNEQFF
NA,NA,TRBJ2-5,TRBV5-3,TGTGCCAGAAGCTTGGTCGAGCAAGAGACCCAGTACTTC,CARSLVEQETQYF
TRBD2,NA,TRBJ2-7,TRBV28,TGTGCCAGCAGTTTCCAACTAGCGGGAGTAAAGCAGTACTTC,CASSFQLAGVKQYF
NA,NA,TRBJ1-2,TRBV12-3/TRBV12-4,TGTGCCAGCAGTTTAAGGGAGAACTATGGCTACACCTTC,CASSLRENYGYTF
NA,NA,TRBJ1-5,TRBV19,TGTGCCACACTTCCAAGCCTAGGCCTTAGCAATCAGCCCCAGCATTTT,CATLPSLGLSNQPQHF
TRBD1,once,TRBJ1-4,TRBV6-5,TGTGCCAGCAGTTACTCTACAGGGGGCGGGGAGGAAAAACTGTTTTTT,CASSYSTGGGEEKLFF
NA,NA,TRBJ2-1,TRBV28,TGTGCCAGCAGTTTTTTTGCGGTGGGGCGAATCTACAATGAGCAGTTCTTC,CASSFFAVGRIYNEQFF
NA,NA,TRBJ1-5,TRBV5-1,TGCGCCAGCAGCTTGGAACAGGGTAGCCAGCCCCAGCATTTT,CASSLEQGSQPQHF
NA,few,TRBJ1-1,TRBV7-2,TGTGCCAGCAGTTTGAGGCGGGCTACTGAAGCTTTCTTT,CASSLRRATEAFF
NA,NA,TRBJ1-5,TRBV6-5,TGTGCCAGCAGTTACTCTCGGGTATCGGGGCCCCAGCATTTT,CASSYSRVSGPQHF
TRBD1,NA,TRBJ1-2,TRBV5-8,TGTGCCAGCAGCTCATGGACAGGGGGCACATATGGCTACACCTTC,CASSSWTGGTYGYTF
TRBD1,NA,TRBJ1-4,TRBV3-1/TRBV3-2,TGTGCCAGCAGCCCCACTACCGGGACAGGGAATGAAAAACTGTTTTTT,CASSPTTGTGNEKLFF
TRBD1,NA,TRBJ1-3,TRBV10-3,TGTGCCATCAGTGCCGGGACAGGGGCTCCGAGAAACACCATATATTTT,CAISAGTGAPRNTIYF
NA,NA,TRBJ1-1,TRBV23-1,TGCGCCAGCAGTCAGGAGGCGGGGGAGAACTTT,CASSQEAGENF
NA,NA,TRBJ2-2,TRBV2,TGTGCCAGCAGTGAAGTTAGCCTAACCGGGGAGCTGTTTTTT,CASSEVSLTGELFF
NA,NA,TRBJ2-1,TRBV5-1,TGCGCCAGCAGCTTGGAATGGGCCGGCCCCTACAATGAGCAGTTCTTC,CASSLEWAGPYNEQFF
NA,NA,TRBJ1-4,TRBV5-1,TGCGCCAGCAGCTTGGCAGGGGCCCGTGAAAAACTGTTTTTT,CASSLAGAREKLFF
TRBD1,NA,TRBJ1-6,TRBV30,TGTGCCTCGCCGACAGGGAGGCATAATTCACCCCTCCACTTT,CASPTGRHNSPLHF
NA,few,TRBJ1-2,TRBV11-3,TGTGCCAGCAGCTTAGACAGGGGATCTGGCTACACCTTC,CASSLDRGSGYTF
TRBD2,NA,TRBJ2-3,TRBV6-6,TGTGCCAGCACCCCGGGGGGGGAGAATACGCAGTATTTT,CASTPGGENTQYF